The following is a T cell receptor (beta chain) sequence with its context. Its antigen is still unknown. Base-call qualities are not available, and no considerably larger clone is one nucleotide away. These data originate in a study of blood T cell repertoires in COVID-19 (dated by TCRdb to about 2020). In terms of the full investigation: Collaborator samples came from the United States, Italy and Spain and covered acute and convalescent phases of COVID-19. Where available, HLA class I and class II types were taken from metadata supplied by the sample provider and were not determined by assay-based typing. Sample metadata almost always included a de-identified subject ID, COVID-19 status, age in years and sex. The repertoires were released in a freely available public database meant as a resource for research on the immune response to SARS-CoV-2. Subjects who had been exposed to COVID-19, were actively infected with it, or had recovered from it provided the deeply sampled blood TCRbeta repertoires that made up the dataset. The samples were drawn from two sources: the first 160 participants of the ongoing ImmuneRACE study, and approximately 1,300 subjects contributed by 6 global collaborators. The material from the prospective study consisted of cDNA or gDNA derived from T cells, B-cell-depleted T cells, or PBMCs.

Participants in the prospective study were aged about 18 to 95 years, lived in over 20 United States geographic areas, and enrolled through a virtual design. In the prospective study, participants were assigned to cohorts based on the clinical history participants reported in a screening survey and a study questionnaire. Exposed participants were defined as having been in contact with someone with a PCR-confirmed or clinician-diagnosed COVID-19 case within 2 weeks of study entry. In the prospective study, mobile phlebotomists collected whole blood, serum and a nasopharyngeal or oropharyngeal swab from each participant. Additional blood draws and questionnaires over an approximately two-month period could optionally be provided by prospective study participants. Before DNA extraction, prospective study blood samples were shipped either frozen or at room temperature. TCRbeta CDR3 regions were amplified from genomic DNA by means of the immunoSEQ Assay, a bias-controlled multiplex PCR. Per the authors' processing: The number of nucleated cells in each sample was estimated by amplification of reference gene primers within the assay. To quantify the absolute abundance of each unique TCRbeta CDR3 rearrangement, sequence reads were collapsed and filtered. Productive Simpson clonality was computed per sample as the square root of Simpson's diversity index over productive rearrangements. Sourced from immuneACCESS, this table was stored by TCRdb with only in-frame sequences that have V and J called. A share of the clones is absent; for the studies checked, an unresolved V gene accounts for under half, and the remainder has no known explanation. V, J and clone size derive from that table, while D and trimming were established from the DNA sequence. This sample holds roughly 200,000 clones; about 86% were observed only once. Of the sample, roughly 4.9% is held by the ten largest clones.

The paper as a whole reports these results and caveats: The quantity of clinical and demographic metadata differed by source and by participant and was supplied without curation.

CDR1 and CDR2, looked up from the germline V gene (reference sequence), are MNHEY and SMNVEV. The CDR3 covers 11 residues, taking in both the cysteine and the phenylalanine. The only DNA kept is the CDR3, 33 bases in frame from the first base. The germline ends are 13 bases apart after V is trimmed by 8 bases and J by 11 bases. The chain couples TRBV27 to TRBJ2-1, and possibly TRBD2, on 5 matching bases. The sample was PBMCs or T cells enriched from blood (not recorded which). The TCR sequence derives from a woman aged 25 to 39 who had been exposed to COVID-19. The CDR3 amino acid sequence is: CASQAGRQQFF. The nucleotide sequence is TGTGCCAGCCAGGCTGGGAGACAGCAGTTCTTC.